Shown below are 29 T cell receptor beta chains from a single sample sequenced in a study of T-cell reconstitution after alpha-beta-depleted transplantation in children. Preparation of the TCRbeta library used unique molecular identifiers. Each CDR3 protein gets one entry after TCRdb re-called the PCR reads with MiXCR. The sample shows about 580,000 distinct CDR3 sequences, roughly 23% of them seen only once. The material sequenced was PBMCs, mostly from graft donor cells, taken 360 days after TCRalphabeta/CD19-depleted stem cell transplant. These receptors all stem from a boy under two years old who had a stem cell transplant for acute myeloid leukemia, so the T cells may come from the graft donor.

This clonotype was seen many times. The chain is built from TRBV6-1 and TRBJ1-1, with 9 bases fitting TRBD1. J gave up 6 bases and V 4 bases, and 12 bases lay outside the gene matches. The germline CDR1 and CDR2 sequences are MNHNS and SASEGT. The CDR3 has 16 residues. The CDR3 bases are TGTGCCAGCAGTGGAGGGACAGGGCTTCCTATTCCTGAAGCTTTCTTT. Protein sequence: CASSGGTGLPIPEAFF.

This clonotype was found many times. This chain links TRBV27 with TRBJ2-2; D possibly uses TRBD1 or TRBD2 (6 bases each). Germline loops: CDR1 MNHEY, CDR2 SMNVEV (reference sequence). Trimming stripped 5 bases from V and 1 base from J, with 14 bases between. The CDR3 extends over 16 amino acids. This CDR3 is CASSPWGAKNTGELFF. CDR3 coding DNA: TGTGCCAGCAGTCCCTGGGGGGCCAAGAACACCGGGGAGCTGTTTTTT.

This clonotype was seen many times. The rearrangement joins TRBV20-1 to TRBJ2-7; D may match TRBD1 or TRBD2 (5 bases each). This CDR3 has 14 amino acids. V lost 3 bases and J 5 bases, leaving 17 bases between the germline ends. Germline V CDR1 and CDR2: DFQATT, SNEGSKA (reference sequence). The CDR3 region has the DNA TGCAGTGCTAGTAATGACAGAGGGGAGCACGAGCAGTACGTC. It specifies CSASNDRGEHEQYV.

The chain links TRBV13 to TRBJ2-7; tentatively, D is TRBD1 or TRBD2 (6 bases each). The CDR3 length is 14 residues. Germline V gives CDR1 PRHDT, CDR2 FYEKMQ (reference sequence). Trimming removed 2 bases at V and 2 bases at J, with 10 bases between. The CDR3 region has the DNA TGTGCCAGCAGCTTATCGGGGGCCCCCTACGAGCAGTACTTC. Translated, it gives CASSLSGAPYEQYF.

The J gene is TRBJ2-3, the V gene TRBV7-2; TRBD1 or TRBD2 may be the D gene (6 bases each). The V gene lost 0 bases and the J gene lost 1 base, with 11 bases spanning the gap. Germline-derived CDR1 and CDR2 are SGHTA and FQGNSA. This CDR3 is built from 16 residues. CDR3 bases: TGTGCCAGCAGCTTAGCGTTCGGGGGCCGCACAGATACGCAGTATTTT. Translation: CASSLAFGGRTDTQYF.

This clonotype occurred a few times. The rearrangement links TRBV20-1 to TRBJ1-3; D unclear. Trimming left V 0 bases short and J 2 bases short, with 17 bases between. The CDR3 runs to 17 residues. The V gene's germline CDR1 is DFQATT and CDR2 SNEGSKA (reference sequence). CDR3 coding DNA: TGCAGTGCTAGAGAACAAAAGGGCCCTCCGGCTGGAAACACCATATATTTT. Its protein is CSAREQKGPPAGNTIYF.

The chain is built from TRBV4-1 and TRBJ2-1; no firm D call. V was pared by 0 bases and J by 16 bases, with 22 bases between. CDR3 length equals 15 residues. CDR1 is MGHRA, CDR2 YSYEKL, per germline. As DNA, the CDR3 is TGCGCCAGCAGCCAAGAAGATATCTTTCTCGTTCTAACTTTCTTC. It codes for CASSQEDIFLVLTFF.

This clonotype turned up a few times. The gene calls are TRBV20-1 and TRBJ2-7; the match to TRBD2 covers 13 bases. The CDR3 has 16 amino acids. CDR1 is DFQATT, CDR2 SNEGSKA, per germline (reference sequence). V trimming: 5 bases; J trimming: 3 bases; junction bases outside the gene matches: 10. CDR3 sequence: CSASRVGLAGNYEQYV. CDR3 DNA sequence: TGCAGTGCTTCTCGGGTGGGACTAGCGGGAAACTACGAGCAGTACGTC.

The V gene is TRBV4-1, the J gene TRBJ2-1, with D perhaps matching TRBD1 (5 bases). This CDR3 is built from 13 residues. Germline CDR1 reads MGHRA; CDR2 reads YSYEKL. Deletions cut 2 bases from V and 7 bases from J, with 9 bases between. CDR3 sequence: CASSQTDRNEQFF. As DNA, the CDR3 is TGCGCCAGCAGCCAAACCGACAGAAATGAGCAGTTCTTC.

The rearrangement joins TRBV20-1 to TRBJ1-5, with D unresolved. The V gene lost 1 base and the J gene lost 3 bases, with 10 bases spanning the gap. CDR3 size: 14 residues. The germline CDR1 and CDR2 sequences are DFQATT and SNEGSKA (reference sequence). DNA of the CDR3: TGCAGTGCTAGAGCCCCGGGAAACAATCAGCCCCAGCATTTT. Translating gives CSARAPGNNQPQHF.

The chain employs TRBV25-1 and TRBJ2-4; the match to TRBD1 covers 7 bases. The V gene's germline CDR1 is MGHDK and CDR2 SYGVNS. The trim removed 3 bases at V and 8 bases at J, leaving 10 bases unmatched. This CDR3 has 15 amino acids. The CDR3 DNA is TGTGCCAGCAGTGATGTAAACAGGGGCAGGGACATTCAGTACTTC. It is translated as CASSDVNRGRDIQYF.

This rearrangement joins TRBV20-1 to TRBJ2-5; 7 nucleotides line up with TRBD2. The length of the CDR3 is 18 residues. Trimming cost V 0 bases and J 3 bases; bases outside gene matches: 16. Germline V gene data show CDR1 as DFQATT and CDR2 as SNEGSKA (reference sequence). CDR3 loop: CSARDLGGWASGKETQYF. The CDR3 DNA is TGCAGTGCTAGAGATCTTGGCGGTTGGGCTAGCGGAAAAGAGACCCAGTACTTC.

The V gene is TRBV15, the J gene TRBJ2-3; 8 bases match TRBD2. The CDR3 covers 16 residues. Germline V gene sequence: CDR1 LNHNV, CDR2 YYDKDF (reference sequence). V shed 0 bases, J shed 2 bases, and the junction held 4 bases outside the gene matches. Here the CDR3 reads CATSRDLAGHTDTQYF. In nucleotides, the CDR3 is TGTGCCACCAGCAGAGATCTAGCGGGCCACACAGATACGCAGTATTTT.

The V and J genes are TRBV7-2 and TRBJ2-3; a possible D gene is TRBD1 (7 bases). The germline V and J ends were trimmed by 3 bases and 7 bases, with 20 bases remaining between them. Germline V lookup: CDR1 SGHTA, CDR2 FQGNSA. The length of the CDR3 is 16 residues. The CDR3 spells CASSFADRDWQNTQYF. CDR3 DNA sequence: TGTGCCAGCAGCTTTGCCGACAGGGACTGGCAAAATACGCAGTATTTT.

This clonotype was counted only a few times. CDR3: CAISGADRGNYEQYF. The CDR3 nucleotides read TGTGCCATCAGTGGGGCGGACAGGGGGAACTACGAGCAGTACTTC. The chain employs TRBV10-3 and TRBJ2-7, with TRBD1 matching over 10 bases. Per the germline V gene, CDR1 is ENHRY and CDR2 is SYGVKD. The CDR3 totals 15 residues. V lost 4 bases to trimming and J lost 3 bases; unmatched junction nucleotides: 6.

This clonotype turned up a few times. The chain carries TRBV6-1 and TRBJ2-1, with 7 bases fitting TRBD2. V dropped 7 bases and J dropped 7; count of bases not matched to a gene: 13. This CDR3 region has 15 residues. Germline V gene data show CDR1 as MNHNS and CDR2 as SASEGT. DNA for the CDR3: TGTGCCAGCACCCAGGGAGGGGCCGGGAAGAATGAGCAGTTCTTC. This gives the protein CASTQGGAGKNEQFF.

This rearrangement joins TRBV7-8 to TRBJ2-7, with a possible D match to TRBD1 (5 bases). CDR3 length: 12 amino acids. The V gene's germline CDR1 is SGHVS and CDR2 FQNEAQ. Trimming removed 5 bases at V and 7 bases at J, with 12 bases between. The CDR3 coding sequence is TGTGCCAGCAGCGGCAATAGGGGAGAGCAGTACGTC. Protein product: CASSGNRGEQYV.

The CDR3 protein is CASSSGQGHDEQFF. As DNA, the CDR3 is TGTGCCAGCAGTAGCGGACAGGGACACGATGAGCAGTTCTTC. The V and J genes are TRBV28 and TRBJ2-1, with 8 bases identical to TRBD1. Looked up from germline, CDR1 is MDHEN and CDR2 is SYDVKM. This CDR3 contains 14 residues. V lost 5 bases and J lost 8; bases outside the gene matches: 8.

This clonotype was recorded at least ten times. The chain has TRBV20-1 and TRBJ2-3, with 11 bases identical to TRBD2. Trimming at V came to 3 bases and at J to 6 bases, leaving 14 bases not matched to a gene. The CDR3 has 17 residues. Germline CDR1 DFQATT, CDR2 SNEGSKA (reference sequence). CDR3 sequence: CSASPLLAGGPEDTQYF. The DNA for the CDR3 is TGCAGTGCTAGTCCCCTTTTAGCGGGGGGGCCCGAGGATACGCAGTATTTT.

The chain joins TRBV25-1 to TRBJ2-3; the D is unclear. From germline, CDR1 is MGHDK and CDR2 SYGVNS. With 1 base removed from V and 4 bases from J, the gap between germline ends came to 6 bases. The CDR3 consists of 13 residues. The DNA for the CDR3 is TGTGCCAGCAGTGAATTTGTGGCAGATACGCAGTATTTT. Its protein product is CASSEFVADTQYF.

This clonotype has just a few counts. The rearrangement uses TRBV12-3 or TRBV12-4 and TRBJ2-1; TRBD1 or TRBD2 may be the D gene (5 bases each). This CDR3 comprises 15 residues. Deletions cut 1 base from V and 8 bases from J, with 15 bases between. The CDR3 nucleotides are TGTGCCAGCAGTTTAGTCCGAGGGGCAGGCGATGAGCAGTTCTTC. It is translated as CASSLVRGAGDEQFF.

The V call is TRBV5-5, the J call TRBJ2-5; a weak D match, TRBD1 (6 bases). Germline V CDR1 and CDR2: SGHKS, YYEKEE (reference sequence). The V gene lost 0 bases and the J gene lost 4 bases, with 16 bases spanning the gap. This CDR3 is built from 16 residues. CDR3 DNA: TGTGCCAGCAGCTTGGGGACAGTTCCGTTAGGAGAGACCCAGTACTTC. Translating it yields CASSLGTVPLGETQYF.

V is TRBV20-1 and J is TRBJ2-7; 8 nucleotides match TRBD1. The CDR3 length is 14 residues. With 5 bases clipped from V and 4 bases from J, the junction kept 10 bases outside the gene matches. Germline assignment: CDR1 DFQATT and CDR2 SNEGSKA (reference sequence). The DNA of the CDR3 is TGCAGTGCTCTCCCGGGACAGGAGATTTACGAGCAGTACGTC. Protein sequence: CSALPGQEIYEQYV.

The V gene is TRBV5-1, the J gene TRBJ2-3, with D perhaps TRBD1 or TRBD2 (6 bases each). This CDR3 spans 14 amino acids. V lost 7 bases to trimming and J lost 9 bases, with 21 bases between them. The germline V gene has CDR1 SGHRS and CDR2 YFSETQ. The CDR3 here is CASGGGLDQGTQYF. The CDR3 bases are TGCGCCAGCGGAGGGGGACTGGATCAGGGGACGCAGTATTTT.

This clonotype turned up a few times. The chain links TRBV28 to TRBJ2-2; unclear D gene. CDR1 is MDHEN and CDR2 is SYDVKM in the germline V gene. The CDR3 spans 15 residues. V was clipped by 5 bases and J by 3 bases, with 13 bases between them. CDR3 in amino acids: CASSSTGLDTGELFF. CDR3 DNA sequence: TGTGCCAGCAGTAGTACGGGCCTGGACACCGGGGAGCTGTTTTTT.

This clonotype has a count of ten or more. This sequence joins TRBV3-1 and TRBJ2-7, with D possibly being TRBD1 or TRBD2 (5 bases each). The germline CDR1 and CDR2 sequences are LGHDT and YNNKEL (reference sequence). CDR3 length: 15 amino acids. The V end was cut by 1 base, the J end by 5 bases, with 15 bases between. CDR3 nucleotides: TGTGCCAGCAGCCAAGTGTATCCGGGGACGAACGAGCAGTACTTC. Translating it yields CASSQVYPGTNEQYF.

The chain combines TRBV29-1 with TRBJ1-2, with a weak D call TRBD1 (6 bases). Germline CDR1 is SQVTM and CDR2 is ANQGSEA. The CDR3 runs 12 residues. Between the trimmed V and J ends, which lost 4 bases and 6 bases, there was a span of 12 bases. CDR3: CSVGHRVDGYTF. For the CDR3, the DNA is TGCAGCGTTGGGCACAGGGTGGATGGCTACACCTTC.

This clonotype was counted many times. The genes are TRBV28 and TRBJ1-2; TRBD1 matches at 7 bases. This CDR3 contains 12 residues. After removal of 5 bases from V and 8 bases from J, the junction contained 5 bases not matched to a gene. Germline V CDR1 and CDR2: MDHEN, SYDVKM. The CDR3 loop reads CASSDRVWGYTF. The CDR3 bases are TGTGCCAGCAGTGACAGGGTCTGGGGCTACACCTTC.

This clonotype was counted between two and nine times. The rearrangement joins TRBV5-4 to TRBJ2-5, with a tentative D call TRBD2 (6 bases). Germline CDR1 SGHNT, CDR2 YYREEE (reference sequence). Trimming pared 2 bases from V and 9 bases from J, leaving 17 bases between. CDR3 length: 14 amino acids. The CDR3 here is CASSLVAEKSPQYF. The CDR3, as DNA: TGTGCCAGCAGCTTAGTAGCGGAAAAGAGCCCCCAGTACTTC.